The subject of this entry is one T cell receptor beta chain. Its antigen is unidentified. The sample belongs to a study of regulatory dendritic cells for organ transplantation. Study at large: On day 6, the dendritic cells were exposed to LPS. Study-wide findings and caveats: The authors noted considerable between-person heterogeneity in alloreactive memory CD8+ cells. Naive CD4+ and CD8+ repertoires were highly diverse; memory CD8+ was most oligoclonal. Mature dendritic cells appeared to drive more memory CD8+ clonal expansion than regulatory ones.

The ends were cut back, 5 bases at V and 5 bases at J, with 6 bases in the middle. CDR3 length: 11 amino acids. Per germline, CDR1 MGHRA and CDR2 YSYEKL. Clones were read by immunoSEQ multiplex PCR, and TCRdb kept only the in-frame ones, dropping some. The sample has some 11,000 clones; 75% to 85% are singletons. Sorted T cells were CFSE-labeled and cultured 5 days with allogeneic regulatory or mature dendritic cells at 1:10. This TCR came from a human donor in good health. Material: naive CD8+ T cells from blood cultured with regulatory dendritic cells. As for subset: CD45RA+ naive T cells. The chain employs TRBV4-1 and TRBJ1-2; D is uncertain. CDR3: CASSGDYGYTF. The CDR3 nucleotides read TGCGCCAGCAGCGGAGATTATGGCTACACCTTC.